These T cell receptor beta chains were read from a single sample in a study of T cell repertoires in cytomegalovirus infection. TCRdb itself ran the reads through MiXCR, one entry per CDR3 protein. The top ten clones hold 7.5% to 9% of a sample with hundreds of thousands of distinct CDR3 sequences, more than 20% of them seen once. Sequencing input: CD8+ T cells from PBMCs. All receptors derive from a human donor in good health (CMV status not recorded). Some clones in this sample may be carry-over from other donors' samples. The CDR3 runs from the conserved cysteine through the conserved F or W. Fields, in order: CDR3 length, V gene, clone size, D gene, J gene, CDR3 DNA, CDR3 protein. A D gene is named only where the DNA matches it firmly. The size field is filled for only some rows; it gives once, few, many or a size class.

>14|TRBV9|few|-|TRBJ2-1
TGTGCCAGCAGCGTGAGCGGGCGGACCAATGAGCAGTTCTTC
CASSVSGRTNEQFF
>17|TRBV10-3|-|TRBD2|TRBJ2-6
TGTGCCATCAGTGAGGGACTAGTGGGGGTCTGGGCCAACGTCCTGACTTTC
CAISEGLVGVWANVLTF
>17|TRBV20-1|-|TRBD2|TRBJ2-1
TGCAGTGCTTTCCGACTAGCGGGGGGGCGCTCCTACAATGAGCAGTTCTTC
CSAFRLAGGRSYNEQFF
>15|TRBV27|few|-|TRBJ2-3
TGTGCCAGCATGAGTTCCCAGGTAGACACAGATACGCAGTATTTT
CASMSSQVDTDTQYF
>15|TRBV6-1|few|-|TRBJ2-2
TGTGCCAGCAGACCTCCCGGTTGGAACACCGGGGAGCTGTTTTTT
CASRPPGWNTGELFF
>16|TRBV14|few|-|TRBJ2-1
TGTGCCAGCAGCTCTTACGGGTTTGGAAAAAACAATGAGCAGTTCTTC
CASSSYGFGKNNEQFF
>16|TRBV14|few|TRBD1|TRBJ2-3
TGTGCCAGCAGCCCCCCCGGCAGGGGGTGGGCAGATACGCAGTATTTT
CASSPPGRGWADTQYF
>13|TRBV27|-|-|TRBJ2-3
TGTGCCAGCCAGCGGGCCTCTTCAGATACGCAGTATTTT
CASQRASSDTQYF
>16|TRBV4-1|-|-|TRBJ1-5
TGCGCCAGCAGCCCCATACAAACCCCCTACAATCAGCCCCAGCATTTT
CASSPIQTPYNQPQHF
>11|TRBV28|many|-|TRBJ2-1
TGTGCCAGCAGCTCGCTCAATGAGCAGTTCTTC
CASSSLNEQFF
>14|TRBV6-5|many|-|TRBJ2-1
TGTGCCAGCAGTTACGGGGGGCCCTACAATGAGCAGTTCTTC
CASSYGGPYNEQFF
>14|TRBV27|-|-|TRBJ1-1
TGTGCCAGCAGTTTATCGAGTTACCGCACTGAAGCTTTCTTT
CASSLSSYRTEAFF
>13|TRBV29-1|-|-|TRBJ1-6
TGCAGCGTTGAGGACAACGGGAATTCACCCCTCCACTTT
CSVEDNGNSPLHF
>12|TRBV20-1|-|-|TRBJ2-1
TGCAGTGCTAGGAGGGGGTTCAATGAGCAGTTCTTC
CSARRGFNEQFF
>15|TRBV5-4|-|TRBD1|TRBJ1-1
TGTGCCAGCAGCTTACAGGGGGCGGGCTGGACTGAAGCTTTCTTT
CASSLQGAGWTEAFF
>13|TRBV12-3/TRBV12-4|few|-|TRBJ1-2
TGTGCCAGCAGTTTGAGGACTAACTATGGCTACACCTTC
CASSLRTNYGYTF
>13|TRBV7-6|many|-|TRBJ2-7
TGTGCCAGCAGCCGCGGAGATAACCACGAGCAGTACTTC
CASSRGDNHEQYF
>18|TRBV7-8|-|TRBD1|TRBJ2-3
TGTGCCAGCAGCTTATGGGGGGGGACAGGGGGCAGGACAGATACGCAGTATTTT
CASSLWGGTGGRTDTQYF
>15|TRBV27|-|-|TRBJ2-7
TGTGCCAGCAGTTTAAGTGAAGACCCTTTCTACGAGCAGTACTTC
CASSLSEDPFYEQYF
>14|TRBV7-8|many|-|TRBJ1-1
TGTGCCAGCAGCTTAGAAGGGTTGAACACTGAAGCTTTCTTT
CASSLEGLNTEAFF
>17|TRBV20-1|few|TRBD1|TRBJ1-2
TGCAGTGCTAGAGACCGGACAGGGCCCTTCCCTAACTATGGCTACACCTTC
CSARDRTGPFPNYGYTF
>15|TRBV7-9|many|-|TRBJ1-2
TGTGCCAGCAGCTCGGTGGACTCAGTTAACTATGGCTACACCTTC
CASSSVDSVNYGYTF
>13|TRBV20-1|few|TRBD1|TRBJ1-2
TGCAGTGCTCGGGACAGGGATTTCTATGGCTACACCTTC
CSARDRDFYGYTF
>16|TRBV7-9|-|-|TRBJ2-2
TGTGCCAGCAGCCCTCCGGGCAGTTCGAACACCGGGGAGCTGTTTTTT
CASSPPGSSNTGELFF
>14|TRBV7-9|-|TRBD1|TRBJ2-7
TGTGCCAGCAGCCCACCGGGACAGAACTACGAGCAGTACTTC
CASSPPGQNYEQYF
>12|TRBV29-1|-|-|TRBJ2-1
TGCAGCGTTGAAGGCAGGGCGAATGAGCAGTTCTTC
CSVEGRANEQFF
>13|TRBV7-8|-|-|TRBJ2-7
TGTGCCAGCAGCTTGGGGACCCAGAGGGAGCAGTACTTC
CASSLGTQREQYF
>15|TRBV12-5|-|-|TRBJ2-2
TGTGCTAGTGGTTGGTCCGGGGCTAACACCGGGGAGCTGTTTTTT
CASGWSGANTGELFF
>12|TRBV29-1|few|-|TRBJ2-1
TGCAGCGTAGCGAGGGGGGTCAATGAGCAGTTCTTC
CSVARGVNEQFF
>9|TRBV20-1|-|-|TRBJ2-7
TGCAGTGCTCCCCTCGAGCAGTACTTC
CSAPLEQYF
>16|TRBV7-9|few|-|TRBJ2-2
TGTGCCAGCAGCTATACGAGGAGCCTAAGAACCGGGGAGCTGTTTTTT
CASSYTRSLRTGELFF
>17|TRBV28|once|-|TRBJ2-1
TGTGCCAGCAGTTTTGGACTGCTGTGGGGCTCCTACAATGAGCAGTTCTTC
CASSFGLLWGSYNEQFF
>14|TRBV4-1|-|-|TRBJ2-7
TGCGCCAGCAGCCAAGACGGCGGATACTACGAGCAGTACTTC
CASSQDGGYYEQYF
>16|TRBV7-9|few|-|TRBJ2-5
TGTGCCAGCAGGGAGGTGGGGGGGCCGGACCAAGAGACCCAGTACTTC
CASREVGGPDQETQYF
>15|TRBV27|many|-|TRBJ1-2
TGTGCCAGCAGTTTCTTTCGGGAGAACAACTATGGCTACACCTTC
CASSFFRENNYGYTF
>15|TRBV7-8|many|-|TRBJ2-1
TGTGCCAGCAGCCCCCATGAGGGGGCCTACAATGAGCAGTTCTTC
CASSPHEGAYNEQFF
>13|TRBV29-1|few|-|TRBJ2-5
TGCAGCGTTGAAGCGGGTCTCCAAGAGACCCAGTACTTC
CSVEAGLQETQYF
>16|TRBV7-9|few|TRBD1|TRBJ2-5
TGTGCCAGCAGCTCCCGGGTTGGGACAGGGACGGAGACCCAGTACTTC
CASSSRVGTGTETQYF
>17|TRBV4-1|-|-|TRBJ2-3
TGCGCCAGCAGCCAAGATGGTGGGGGGCAGGGCACAGATGGGCAGTATTTT
CASSQDGGGQGTDGQYF
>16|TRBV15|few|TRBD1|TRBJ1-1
TGTGCCACCAGCAGAAACCGGGACAGTTTCCTCGCTGAAGCTTTCTTT
CATSRNRDSFLAEAFF
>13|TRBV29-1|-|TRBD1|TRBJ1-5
TGCAGCGTCCTACAGGGGAACAATCAGCCCCAGCATTTT
CSVLQGNNQPQHF
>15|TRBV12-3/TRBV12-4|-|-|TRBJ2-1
TGTGCCAGCACCACCGACAGCACCGCCAACAATGAGCAGTTCTTC
CASTTDSTANNEQFF
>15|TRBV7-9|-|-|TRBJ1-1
TGTGCCAGCAGCTTAGGGGTAGGGATGTACACTGAAGCTTTCTTT
CASSLGVGMYTEAFF
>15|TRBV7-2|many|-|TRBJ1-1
TGTGCCAGCAGCGTATTAGAGGGGGGGAACACTGAAGCTTTCTTT
CASSVLEGGNTEAFF
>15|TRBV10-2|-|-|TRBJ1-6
TGCGCCAGCGGAGGGGGGAGCTCCTATAATTCACCCCTCCACTTT
CASGGGSSYNSPLHF
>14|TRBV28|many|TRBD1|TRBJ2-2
TGTGCCAGCATATCGACAGGGGTGAACGGGGAGCTGTTTTTT
CASISTGVNGELFF
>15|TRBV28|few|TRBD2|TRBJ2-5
TGTGCCAGCAGTTTACGACTAGCGGGGGAAGAGACCCAGTACTTC
CASSLRLAGEETQYF
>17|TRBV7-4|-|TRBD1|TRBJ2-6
TGTGCCAGCAGCGCCCGGGACAGGGTATCTGGGGCCAACGTCCTGACTTTC
CASSARDRVSGANVLTF
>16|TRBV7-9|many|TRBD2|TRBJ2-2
TGTGCCAGCAGCTCGACTAGCGGGGGGCTCACCGGGGAGCTGTTTTTT
CASSSTSGGLTGELFF
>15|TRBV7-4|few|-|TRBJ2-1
TGTGCCAGCAGCCCAAAAAAGGGGGGGGCCTATGAGCAGTTCTTC
CASSPKKGGAYEQFF
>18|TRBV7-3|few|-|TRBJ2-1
TGTGCCAGCAGCTTCTTTATGCAGGGCTTTACAATTTACAATGAGCAGTTCTTC
CASSFFMQGFTIYNEQFF
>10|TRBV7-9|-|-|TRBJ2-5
TGTGCCAGCAGCTTATCAGGCCCGAGCTTC
CASSLSGPSF
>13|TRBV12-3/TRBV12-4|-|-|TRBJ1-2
TGTGCCAGCAATTGGGGCACGAACTATGGCTACACCTTC
CASNWGTNYGYTF
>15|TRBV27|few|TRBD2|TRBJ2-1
TGTGCCAGCAGTTTAATAGGCGGGGGGGCTCGTGAGCAGTTCTTC
CASSLIGGGAREQFF
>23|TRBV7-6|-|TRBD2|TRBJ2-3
TGTGCCAGCAGCTATTTTGCCCTTGGGGTGACTAGCGGGGGGCCAACGGACACAGATACGCAGTATTTT
CASSYFALGVTSGGPTDTDTQYF
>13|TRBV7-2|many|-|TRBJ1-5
TGTGCCAGCAGCTTACAGGGCCTTCAGCCCCAGCATTTT
CASSLQGLQPQHF
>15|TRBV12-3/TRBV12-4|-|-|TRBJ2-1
TGTGCCAGCAGTTTTCAAGCAGGGGGGAACAATGAGCAGTTCTTC
CASSFQAGGNNEQFF